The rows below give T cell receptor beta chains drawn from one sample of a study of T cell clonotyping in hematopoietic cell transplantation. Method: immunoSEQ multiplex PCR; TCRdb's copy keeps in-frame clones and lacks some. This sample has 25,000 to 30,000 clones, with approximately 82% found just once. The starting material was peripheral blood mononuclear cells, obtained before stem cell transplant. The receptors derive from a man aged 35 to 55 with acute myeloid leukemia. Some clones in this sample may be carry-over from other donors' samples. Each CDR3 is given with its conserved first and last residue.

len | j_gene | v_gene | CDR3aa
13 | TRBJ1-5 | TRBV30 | CAWSVGRNQPQHF
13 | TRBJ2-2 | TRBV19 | CASNDRGPRELFF
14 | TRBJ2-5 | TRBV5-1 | CASSLDTIQETQYF
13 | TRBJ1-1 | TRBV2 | CASSEVFRHEAFF
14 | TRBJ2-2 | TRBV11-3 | CASSLDMASRELFF
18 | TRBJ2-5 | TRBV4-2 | CASSPTARGGRRPETQYF
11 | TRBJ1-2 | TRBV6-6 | CASSFDRRSAF
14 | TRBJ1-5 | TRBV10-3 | CAISPAEGYQPQHF
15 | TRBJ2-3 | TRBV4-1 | CASSQGDRVRDTQYF
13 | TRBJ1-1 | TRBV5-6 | CASSARGRTEAFF
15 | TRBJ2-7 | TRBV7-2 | CASSPQGTTSYEQYF
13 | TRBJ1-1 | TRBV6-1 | CASRKQENTEAFF
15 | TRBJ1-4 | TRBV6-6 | CASSPGRGSNEKLFF
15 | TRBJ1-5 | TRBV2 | CASSAGPGFGQPQHF
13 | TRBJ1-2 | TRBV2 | CASSELGYYGYTF
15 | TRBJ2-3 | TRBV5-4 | CASSAGQGSVNTQYF
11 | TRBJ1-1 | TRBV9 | CASSGDTEAFF
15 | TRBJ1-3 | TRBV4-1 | CASSRQDFSGNTIYF
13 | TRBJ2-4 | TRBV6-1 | CASSLPGSPIQYF
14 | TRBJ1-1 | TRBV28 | CASTPTGGRAEAFF
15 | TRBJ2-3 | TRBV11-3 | CASSRTSGSSDTQYF
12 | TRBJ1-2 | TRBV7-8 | CASSLYYYGYTF
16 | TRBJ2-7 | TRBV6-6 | CASSYPLAGGAYEQYF
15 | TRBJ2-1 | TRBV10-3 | CAITPDIGAYNEQFF
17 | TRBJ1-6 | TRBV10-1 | CASRTRRQMSYNSPLHF
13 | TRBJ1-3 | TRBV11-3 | CASRPPSGNTIYF
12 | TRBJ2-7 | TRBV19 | CARAGASYEQYF
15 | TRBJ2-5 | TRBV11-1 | CASSLGVGLGGTQYF
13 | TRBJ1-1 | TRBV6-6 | CASSYGQDTEAFF
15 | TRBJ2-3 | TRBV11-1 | CASSLAPASTDTQYF
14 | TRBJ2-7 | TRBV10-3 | CAIGGLAGEYEQYF
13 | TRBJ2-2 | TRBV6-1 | CANAHGLTGELFF
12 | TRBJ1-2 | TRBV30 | CAWRGASYGYTF
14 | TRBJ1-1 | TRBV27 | CASSQDRGGTEAFF
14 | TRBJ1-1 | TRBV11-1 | CASSFGRGTTEAFF
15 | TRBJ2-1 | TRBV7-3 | CASSVQGAKGNEQFF
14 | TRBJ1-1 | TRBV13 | CASSSGTWEAEAFF
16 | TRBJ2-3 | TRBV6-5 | CASSYERSRSTDTQYF
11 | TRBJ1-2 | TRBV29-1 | CSEQTNSGYTF
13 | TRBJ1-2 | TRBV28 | CASTPPRNYGYTF
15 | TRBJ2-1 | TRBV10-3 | CAIRGGTSGSDEQFF
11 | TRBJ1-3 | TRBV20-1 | CSARRGNTIYF